Reported below is one T cell receptor (beta chain). Using immunoSEQ multiplex PCR, the repertoire was profiled, and TCRdb retains in-frame clones only, with some absent. This table has roughly 100,000 clones, about 94% appearing once. The data derive from a study of siplizumab effects on memory and regulatory T cells. The CDR3 covers 15 residues. The V gene's germline CDR1 is KGHSH and CDR2 LQKENI. V lost 3 bases and J lost 3; bases outside the gene matches: 7. Sequencing was performed on CD4+ T cells sorted from blood. This receptor was identified in a human donor in good health. The chain links TRBV18 to TRBJ2-5; 7 positions match TRBD2. The CDR3 DNA follows: TGTGCCAGCTCACCTGGCGGGAGCGGTAAAGAGACCCAGTACTTC. This gives the protein CASSPGGSGKETQYF.